This T cell receptor (beta chain) originates from a study of cytomegalovirus exposure and HLA in healthy donors. Findings and caveats of the study: Within a later analysis, the majority of CMV-associated TCR beta chains appeared HLA-restricted.

Primers for the PCR totalled 60 Vbeta and 13 Jbeta. The data were produced by immunoSEQ multiplex PCR, yet TCRdb's version contains in-frame clones alone and is incomplete. The sample has 95,000 to 150,000 clones; 65% to 90% are singletons. Germline CDR1 LNHNV, CDR2 YYDKDF (reference sequence). This CDR3 has 16 amino acids. With V trimmed by 3 bases and J by 1 base, 7 bases remained unmatched. As concerns this clone: Its antigen is currently unknown.

The sequenced sample was PBMCs. The sequence was collected from a man aged 30 to 45 in good health and CMV-seronegative. The chain links TRBV15 to TRBJ2-3, with 7 bases aligning to TRBD2. CDR3 loop: CATSRELARRTDTQYF. Here the CDR3 DNA reads TGTGCCACCAGCAGGGAACTAGCGCGACGCACAGATACGCAGTATTTT.